This T cell receptor beta chain emerged from a study of shared clonotypes between healthy human individuals. Naive-designated CD8 cells lacked CD45RO, were positively enriched for CCR7, and omitted terminally differentiated effector memory CD45RA+ cells. Trimming took off 1 base at V and 2 bases at J, with 8 bases between the two ends. This CDR3 has 15 amino acids. CDR1 is LGHNA, CDR2 YNFKEQ, per germline. Genomic DNA from each subset was divided evenly over several immunoSEQ plates. Method: immunoSEQ multiplex PCR; TCRdb's copy keeps in-frame clones and lacks some. This sample has about 2,100,000 clones, with about 93% found just once.

This chain connects TRBV4-2 to TRBJ2-2, with D perhaps matching TRBD1 (5 bases). The clonotype was recovered from a man younger than 35 in good health. Some clones in this sample may be carry-over from other donors' samples. The sequenced sample consisted of naive CD8+ T cells from PBMCs. CDR3 in amino acids: CASSQGDRNTGELFF. CDR3 bases: TGTGCCAGCAGCCAAGGCGACAGAAACACCGGGGAGCTGTTTTTT.